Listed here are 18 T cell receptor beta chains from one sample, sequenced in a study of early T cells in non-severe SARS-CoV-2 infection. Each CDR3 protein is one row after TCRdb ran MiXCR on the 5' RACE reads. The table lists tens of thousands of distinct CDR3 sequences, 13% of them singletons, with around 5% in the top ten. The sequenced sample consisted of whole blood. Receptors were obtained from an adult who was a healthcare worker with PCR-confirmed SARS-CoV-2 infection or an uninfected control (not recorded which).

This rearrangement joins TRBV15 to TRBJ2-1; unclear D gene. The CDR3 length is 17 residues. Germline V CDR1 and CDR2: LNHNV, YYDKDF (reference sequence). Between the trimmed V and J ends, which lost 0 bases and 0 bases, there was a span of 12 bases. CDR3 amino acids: CATSRDVTVSSYNEQFF. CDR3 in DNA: TGTGCCACCAGCAGAGATGTGACGGTTAGCTCCTACAATGAGCAGTTCTTC.

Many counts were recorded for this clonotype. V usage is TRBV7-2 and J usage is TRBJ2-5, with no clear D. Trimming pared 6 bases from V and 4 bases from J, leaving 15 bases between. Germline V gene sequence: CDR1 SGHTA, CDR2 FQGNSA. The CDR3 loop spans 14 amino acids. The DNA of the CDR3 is TGTGCCAGCAGACCCGGACGGGCCTTAGAGACCCAGTACTTC. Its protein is CASRPGRALETQYF.

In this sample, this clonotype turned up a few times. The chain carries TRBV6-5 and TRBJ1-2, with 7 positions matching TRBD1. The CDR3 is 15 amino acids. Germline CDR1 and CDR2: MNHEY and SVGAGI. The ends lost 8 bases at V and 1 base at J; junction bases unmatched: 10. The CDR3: CASGDRGQHNYGYTF. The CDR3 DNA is TGTGCCAGCGGAGATCGGGGACAGCATAACTATGGCTACACCTTC.

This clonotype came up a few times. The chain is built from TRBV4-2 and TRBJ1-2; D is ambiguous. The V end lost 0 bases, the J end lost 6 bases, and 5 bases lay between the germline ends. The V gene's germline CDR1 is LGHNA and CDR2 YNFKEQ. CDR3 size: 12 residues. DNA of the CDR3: TGTGCCAGCAGCCAAGATTATCATGGCTACACCTTC. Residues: CASSQDYHGYTF.

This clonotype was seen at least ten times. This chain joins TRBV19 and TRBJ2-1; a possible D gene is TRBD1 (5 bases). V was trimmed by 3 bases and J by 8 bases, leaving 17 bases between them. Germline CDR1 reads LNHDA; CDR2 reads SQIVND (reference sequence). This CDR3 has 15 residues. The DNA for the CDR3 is TGTGCCAGTAGTATCCGCAGGGCAAGGGTGGATGAGCAGTTCTTC. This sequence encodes CASSIRRARVDEQFF.

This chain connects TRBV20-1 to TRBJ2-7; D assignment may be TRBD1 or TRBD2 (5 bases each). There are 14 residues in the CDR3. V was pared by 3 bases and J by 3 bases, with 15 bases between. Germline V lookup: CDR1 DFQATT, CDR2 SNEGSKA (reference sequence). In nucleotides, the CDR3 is TGCAGTGCTAGGGCGAGGGACCGAGTCTACGAGCAGTACTTC. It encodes CSARARDRVYEQYF.

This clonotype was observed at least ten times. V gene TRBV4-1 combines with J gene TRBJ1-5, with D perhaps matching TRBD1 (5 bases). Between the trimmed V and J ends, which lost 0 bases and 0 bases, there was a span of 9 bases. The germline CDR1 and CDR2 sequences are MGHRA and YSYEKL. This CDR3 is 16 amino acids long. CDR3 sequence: CASSQEAGNSNQPQHF. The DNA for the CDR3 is TGCGCCAGCAGCCAAGAGGCAGGGAATAGCAATCAGCCCCAGCATTTT.

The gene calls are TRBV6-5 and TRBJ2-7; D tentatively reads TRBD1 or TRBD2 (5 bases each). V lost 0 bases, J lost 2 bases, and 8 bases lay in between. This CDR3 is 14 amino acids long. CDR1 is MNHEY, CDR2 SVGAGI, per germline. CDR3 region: CASSYSSGPYEQYF. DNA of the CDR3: TGTGCCAGCAGTTACTCATCGGGGCCCTACGAGCAGTACTTC.

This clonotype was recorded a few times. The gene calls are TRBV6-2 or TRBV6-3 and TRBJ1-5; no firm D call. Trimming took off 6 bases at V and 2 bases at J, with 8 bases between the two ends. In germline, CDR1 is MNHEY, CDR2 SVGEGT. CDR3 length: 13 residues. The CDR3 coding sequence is TGTGCCAGCAGCCGGCGGGGCAATCAGCCCCAGCATTTT. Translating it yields CASSRRGNQPQHF.

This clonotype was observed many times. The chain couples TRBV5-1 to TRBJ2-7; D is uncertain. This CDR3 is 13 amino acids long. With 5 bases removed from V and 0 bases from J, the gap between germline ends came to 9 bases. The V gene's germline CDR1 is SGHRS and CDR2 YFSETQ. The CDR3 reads CASRWALSYEQYF. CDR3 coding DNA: TGCGCCAGCAGATGGGCCCTCTCCTACGAGCAGTACTTC.

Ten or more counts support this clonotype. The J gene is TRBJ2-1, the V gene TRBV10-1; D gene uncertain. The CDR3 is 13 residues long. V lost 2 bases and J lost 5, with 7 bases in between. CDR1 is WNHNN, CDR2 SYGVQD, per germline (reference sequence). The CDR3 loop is CASSEESHNEQFF. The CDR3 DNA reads TGCGCCAGCAGTGAGGAGAGTCACAATGAGCAGTTCTTC.

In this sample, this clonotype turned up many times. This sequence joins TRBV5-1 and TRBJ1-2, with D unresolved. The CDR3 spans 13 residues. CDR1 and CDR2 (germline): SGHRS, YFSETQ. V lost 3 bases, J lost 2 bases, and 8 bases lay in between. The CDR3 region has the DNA TGCGCCAGCAGCTCGGCCGGAAACTATGGCTACACCTTC. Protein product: CASSSAGNYGYTF. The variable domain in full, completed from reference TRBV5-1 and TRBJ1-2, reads KAGVTQTPRYLIKTRGQQVTLSCSPISGHRSVSWYQQTPGQGLQFLFEYFSETQRNKGNFPGRFSGRQFSNSRSEMNVSTLELGDSALYLCASSSAGNYGYTFGSGTRLTVV.

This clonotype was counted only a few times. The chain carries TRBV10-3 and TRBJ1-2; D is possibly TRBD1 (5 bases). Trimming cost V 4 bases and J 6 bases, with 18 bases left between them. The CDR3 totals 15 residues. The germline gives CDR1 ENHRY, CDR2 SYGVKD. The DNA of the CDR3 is TGTGCCATCAGTGCTGTGTCGGGGCCCTCCGATGGCTACACCTTC. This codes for CAISAVSGPSDGYTF.

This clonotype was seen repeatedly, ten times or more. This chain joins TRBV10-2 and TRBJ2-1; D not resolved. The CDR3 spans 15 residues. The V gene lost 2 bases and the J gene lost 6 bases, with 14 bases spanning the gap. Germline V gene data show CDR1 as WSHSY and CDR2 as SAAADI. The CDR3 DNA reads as TGCGCCAGCAGTGAGCCCGAACGGAGTTTCAATGAGCAGTTCTTC. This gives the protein CASSEPERSFNEQFF.

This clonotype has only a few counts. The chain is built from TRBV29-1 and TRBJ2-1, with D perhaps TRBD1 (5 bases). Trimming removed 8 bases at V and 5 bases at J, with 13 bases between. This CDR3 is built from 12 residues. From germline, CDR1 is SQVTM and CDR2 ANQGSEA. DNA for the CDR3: TGCAGCTACAGGTCAATGCACAATGAGCAGTTCTTC. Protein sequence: CSYRSMHNEQFF.

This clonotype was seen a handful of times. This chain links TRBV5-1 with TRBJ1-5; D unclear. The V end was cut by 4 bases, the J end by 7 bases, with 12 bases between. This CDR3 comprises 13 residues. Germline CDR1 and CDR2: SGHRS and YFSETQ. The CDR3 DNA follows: TGCGCCAGCAGCCCCGACGGACGCCAGCCCCAGCATTTT. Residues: CASSPDGRQPQHF.

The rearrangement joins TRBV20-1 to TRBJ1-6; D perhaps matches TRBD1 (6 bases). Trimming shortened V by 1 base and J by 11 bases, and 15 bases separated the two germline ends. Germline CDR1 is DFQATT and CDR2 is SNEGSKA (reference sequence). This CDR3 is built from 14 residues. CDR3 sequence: CSARAGQSFAPLHF. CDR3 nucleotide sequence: TGCAGTGCTAGAGCCGGACAGTCGTTTGCACCCCTCCACTTT.

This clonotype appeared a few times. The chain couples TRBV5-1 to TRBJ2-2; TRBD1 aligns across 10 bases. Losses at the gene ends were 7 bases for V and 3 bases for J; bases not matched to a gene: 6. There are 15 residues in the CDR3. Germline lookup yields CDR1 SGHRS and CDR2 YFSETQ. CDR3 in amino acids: CASGEGTGDTGELFF. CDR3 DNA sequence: TGCGCCAGCGGAGAGGGGACAGGGGACACCGGGGAGCTGTTTTTT. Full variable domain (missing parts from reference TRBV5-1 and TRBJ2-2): KAGVTQTPRYLIKTRGQQVTLSCSPISGHRSVSWYQQTPGQGLQFLFEYFSETQRNKGNFPGRFSGRQFSNSRSEMNVSTLELGDSALYLCASGEGTGDTGELFFGEGSRLTVL.